The 8 T cell receptor beta chains listed next were all sequenced from one sample in a study of shared clonotypes between healthy human individuals. The method was immunoSEQ multiplex PCR; TCRdb's version includes in-frame clones alone and lacks a portion of them. Of approximately 2.3 million clones listed, 85% to 95% are singletons. Sequenced material: naive CD4+ T cells from PBMCs. Specified subset: CD45RA+ positively selected. The receptors come from a man between 18 and 35 years old in good health. Some clones in this sample may be carry-over from other donors' samples.

This clone was seen a single time. The rearrangement joins TRBV7-9 to TRBJ2-2; no clear D. Trimming took off 7 bases at V and 3 bases at J, with 9 bases between the two ends. The CDR3 has 13 residues. In germline, CDR1 is SEHNR, CDR2 FQNEAQ (reference sequence). The DNA for the CDR3 is TGTGCCAGCACCCCAGTGGACACCGGGGAGCTGTTTTTT. Its translation is CASTPVDTGELFF.

The chain joins TRBV6-5 to TRBJ1-1; D might be TRBD1 (5 bases). V lost 5 bases and J lost 0, with 13 bases in between. CDR1 and CDR2 (germline): MNHEY, SVGAGI. CDR3 size: 15 residues. CDR3 bases: TGTGCCAGCAGTGGTCAACAGGCCTTGAACACTGAAGCTTTCTTT. Amino acids: CASSGQQALNTEAFF.

This chain connects TRBV25-1 to TRBJ1-6; D is uncertain. The ends were cut back, 2 bases at V and 11 bases at J, with 16 bases in the middle. Germline CDR1 is MGHDK and CDR2 is SYGVNS. The CDR3 runs 15 residues. CDR3: CASSEGGVNYAPLHF. The CDR3 coding sequence is TGTGCCAGCAGTGAAGGTGGTGTGAATTACGCACCCCTCCACTTT. The full variable domain, completed using reference TRBV25-1 and TRBJ1-6, is EADIYQTPRYLVIGTGKKITLECSQTMGHDKMYWYQQDPGMELHLIHYSYGVNSTEKGDLSSESTVSRIRTEHFPLTLESARPSHTSQYLCASSEGGVNYAPLHFGNGTRLTVT.

The chain is built from TRBV19 and TRBJ2-7; 9 positions agree with TRBD2. The junction had 3 bases not matched to a gene; V was cut back by 3 bases and J by 0 bases. CDR1 and CDR2 from the germline V gene are LNHDA and SQIVND (reference sequence). The CDR3 loop spans 15 amino acids. The CDR3 spells CASSMAGGISYEQYF. The CDR3 nucleotides are TGTGCCAGTAGTATGGCGGGAGGGATCTCCTACGAGCAGTACTTC.

The chain combines TRBV6-6 with TRBJ2-7; a weak D match, TRBD2 (6 bases). V lost 6 bases, J lost 0 bases, and 9 bases lay in between. Germline V gives CDR1 MNHNY, CDR2 SVGAGI (reference sequence). This CDR3 has 13 residues. The CDR3 DNA reads TGTGCCAGCAGCGCGGGAACCTCCTACGAGCAGTACTTC. This encodes CASSAGTSYEQYF.

The genes are TRBV13 and TRBJ2-5, with D perhaps TRBD2 (6 bases). CDR3 size: 13 residues. V was clipped by 0 bases and J by 7 bases, with 9 bases between them. Per germline, CDR1 PRHDT and CDR2 FYEKMQ (reference sequence). The chain's CDR3 is CASSLGAGGTQYF. The CDR3 DNA is TGTGCCAGCAGCTTAGGAGCGGGCGGGACCCAGTACTTC.

The genes are TRBV29-1 and TRBJ1-1, with D perhaps matching TRBD1 (6 bases). This CDR3 contains 13 residues. CDR1 is SQVTM, CDR2 ANQGSEA, per germline. The V end lost 4 bases, the J end lost 7 bases, and 16 bases lay between the germline ends. The CDR3 coding sequence is TGCAGCGTTGCCCCGGGGGCAGTCAATGAAGCTTTCTTT. Residues: CSVAPGAVNEAFF.

The chain joins TRBV11-1 to TRBJ2-5, with a tentative D call TRBD1 (6 bases). From germline, CDR1 is SGHAT and CDR2 FQDESV (reference sequence). The V and J ends lost 5 bases and 2 bases respectively, with 9 bases between them. This CDR3 region has 13 residues. CDR3 in amino acids: CASSDRRQETQYF. The CDR3 nucleotides read TGTGCCAGCAGCGACAGGCGTCAAGAGACCCAGTACTTC.